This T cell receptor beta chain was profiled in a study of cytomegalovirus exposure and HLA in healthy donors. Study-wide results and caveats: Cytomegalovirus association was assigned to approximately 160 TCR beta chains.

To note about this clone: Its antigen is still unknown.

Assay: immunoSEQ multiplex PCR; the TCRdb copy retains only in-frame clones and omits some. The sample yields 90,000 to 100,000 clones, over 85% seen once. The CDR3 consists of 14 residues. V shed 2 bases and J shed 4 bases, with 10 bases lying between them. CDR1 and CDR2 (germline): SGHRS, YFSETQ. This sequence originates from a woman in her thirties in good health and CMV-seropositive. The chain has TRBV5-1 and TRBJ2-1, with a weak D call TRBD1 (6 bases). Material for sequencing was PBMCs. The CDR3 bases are TGCGCCAGCAGCTTTGGGACATTGTACAATGAGCAGTTCTTC. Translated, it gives CASSFGTLYNEQFF. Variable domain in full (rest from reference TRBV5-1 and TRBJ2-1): KAGVTQTPRYLIKTRGQQVTLSCSPISGHRSVSWYQQTPGQGLQFLFEYFSETQRNKGNFPGRFSGRQFSNSRSEMNVSTLELGDSALYLCASSFGTLYNEQFFGPGTRLTVL.